The rows below give T cell receptor beta chains drawn from one sample of a study of cytomegalovirus exposure and HLA in healthy donors. Repertoires were generated with immunoSEQ multiplex PCR, while TCRdb's copy carries only in-frame clones and drops some. The sample yields 120,000 or so clones, less than 90% seen once. The material sequenced was PBMCs. The receptors were gathered from a man aged 18 to 30 in good health and CMV-seropositive. Each CDR3 is given with its conserved first and last residue. Clone size is shown for a subset of rows, as once, few, many or a class of expanded clone.

v_gene: TRBV5-1; j_gene: TRBJ2-3; abundance: NA; CDR3aa: CASSPEALAGTDTQYF
v_gene: TRBV28; j_gene: TRBJ1-6; abundance: NA; CDR3aa: CASESSYNSPLHF
v_gene: TRBV30; j_gene: TRBJ2-2; abundance: NA; CDR3aa: CAWSVLGGGELFF
v_gene: TRBV28; j_gene: TRBJ1-5; abundance: NA; CDR3aa: CASSPRTGLQSQHF
v_gene: TRBV27; j_gene: TRBJ1-1; abundance: NA; CDR3aa: CASSRRGFGEAFF
v_gene: TRBV13; j_gene: TRBJ1-2; abundance: NA; CDR3aa: CASRYGTGYGYTF
v_gene: TRBV27; j_gene: TRBJ2-7; abundance: once; CDR3aa: CASSEVTASYEQYF
v_gene: TRBV27; j_gene: TRBJ2-7; abundance: NA; CDR3aa: CASSLVGQGNYEQYF
v_gene: TRBV19; j_gene: TRBJ2-3; abundance: NA; CDR3aa: CASSIIGSGRGTDTQYF
v_gene: TRBV5-6; j_gene: TRBJ2-5; abundance: few; CDR3aa: CASSLAAGETQYF
v_gene: TRBV2; j_gene: TRBJ2-3; abundance: NA; CDR3aa: CASSEEDGSGGTDTQYF
v_gene: TRBV7-8; j_gene: TRBJ2-5; abundance: NA; CDR3aa: CASSPPSPGLAGGETQYF
v_gene: TRBV27; j_gene: TRBJ1-6; abundance: NA; CDR3aa: CASSLTVTTGSPLHF
v_gene: TRBV6-5; j_gene: TRBJ1-5; abundance: few; CDR3aa: CASSQGGSAQPQHF
v_gene: TRBV5-5; j_gene: TRBJ1-1; abundance: NA; CDR3aa: CASRLGTGGLNTEAFF
v_gene: TRBV7-2; j_gene: TRBJ2-7; abundance: NA; CDR3aa: CASSLYLGESYEQYF
v_gene: TRBV27; j_gene: TRBJ2-1; abundance: NA; CDR3aa: CASSASYNEQFF
v_gene: TRBV4-2; j_gene: TRBJ1-6; abundance: NA; CDR3aa: CASRSGTEDSPLHF
v_gene: TRBV29-1; j_gene: NA; abundance: NA; CDR3aa: CSVQGSYEQYF
v_gene: TRBV7-9; j_gene: TRBJ1-2; abundance: NA; CDR3aa: CASTYSDYGYTF
v_gene: TRBV4-1; j_gene: TRBJ2-1; abundance: NA; CDR3aa: CASSQTSNRVSYNEQFF
v_gene: TRBV28; j_gene: TRBJ1-1; abundance: NA; CDR3aa: CASREGKAFF
v_gene: TRBV28; j_gene: TRBJ2-7; abundance: NA; CDR3aa: CASTGLGFYEQYF
v_gene: TRBV13; j_gene: TRBJ1-1; abundance: NA; CDR3aa: CASSSGNTEAFF
v_gene: TRBV6-1; j_gene: TRBJ2-7; abundance: NA; CDR3aa: CASRLQGLSGEQYF
v_gene: TRBV9; j_gene: TRBJ1-1; abundance: NA; CDR3aa: CASSEGGGTEAFF
v_gene: TRBV6-5; j_gene: TRBJ1-2; abundance: NA; CDR3aa: CASRQGWGGVGYTF
v_gene: TRBV27; j_gene: TRBJ2-7; abundance: NA; CDR3aa: CASSELGTPGEGQYF
v_gene: TRBV12-5; j_gene: TRBJ1-2; abundance: NA; CDR3aa: CASGLGAQISGYTF
v_gene: TRBV30; j_gene: TRBJ1-2; abundance: NA; CDR3aa: CAWRLQGANYGYTF
v_gene: TRBV7-9; j_gene: TRBJ2-7; abundance: NA; CDR3aa: CASSLALMGQGDEQYF
v_gene: TRBV5-1; j_gene: TRBJ2-7; abundance: NA; CDR3aa: CASSLGQTSYEQYF
v_gene: TRBV9; j_gene: TRBJ1-2; abundance: NA; CDR3aa: CASSSTGRNGYTF
v_gene: TRBV7-6; j_gene: TRBJ2-2; abundance: NA; CDR3aa: CASSPQWGELFF
v_gene: TRBV30; j_gene: TRBJ2-3; abundance: NA; CDR3aa: CASTPGLAGGTDTQYF
v_gene: TRBV6-1; j_gene: TRBJ1-5; abundance: NA; CDR3aa: CASTRNREGQPQHF
v_gene: TRBV7-9; j_gene: TRBJ2-7; abundance: NA; CDR3aa: CASSSGDEQYF
v_gene: TRBV5-4; j_gene: TRBJ2-5; abundance: NA; CDR3aa: CASSLSTGTFQETQYF
v_gene: TRBV19; j_gene: TRBJ2-2; abundance: NA; CDR3aa: CASRNTGTGELFF
v_gene: TRBV2; j_gene: TRBJ2-7; abundance: NA; CDR3aa: CASRPGTGGGRGSSYEQYF
v_gene: TRBV29-1; j_gene: TRBJ1-3; abundance: NA; CDR3aa: CSVEGLHGNTIYF